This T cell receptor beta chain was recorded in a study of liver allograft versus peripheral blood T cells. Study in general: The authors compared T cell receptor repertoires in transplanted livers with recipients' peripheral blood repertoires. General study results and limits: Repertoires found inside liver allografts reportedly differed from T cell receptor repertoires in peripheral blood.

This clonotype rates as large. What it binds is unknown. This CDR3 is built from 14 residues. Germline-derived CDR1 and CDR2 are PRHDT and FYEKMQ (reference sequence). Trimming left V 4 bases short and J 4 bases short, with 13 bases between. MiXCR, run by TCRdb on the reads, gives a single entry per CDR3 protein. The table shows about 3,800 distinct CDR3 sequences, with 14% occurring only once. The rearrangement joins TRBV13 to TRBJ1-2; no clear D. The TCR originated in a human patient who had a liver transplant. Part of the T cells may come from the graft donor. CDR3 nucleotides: TGTGCCAGCAGCTCAGGAGGTCGGCTCTATGGCTACACCTTC. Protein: CASSSGGRLYGYTF.